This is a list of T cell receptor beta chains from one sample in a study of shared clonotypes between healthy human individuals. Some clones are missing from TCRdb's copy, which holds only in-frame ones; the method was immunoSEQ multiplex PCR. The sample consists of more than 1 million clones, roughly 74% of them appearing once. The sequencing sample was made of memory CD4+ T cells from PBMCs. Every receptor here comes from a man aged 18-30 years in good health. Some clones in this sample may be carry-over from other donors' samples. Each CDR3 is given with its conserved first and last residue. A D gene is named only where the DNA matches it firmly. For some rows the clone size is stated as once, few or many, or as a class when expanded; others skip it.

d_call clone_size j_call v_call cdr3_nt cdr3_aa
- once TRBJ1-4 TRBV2 TGTGCCAGCAGTAATGGCAGGGTGGGTGAAAAACTGTTTTTT CASSNGRVGEKLFF
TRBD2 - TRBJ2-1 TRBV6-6 TGTGCCAGCAGTCCCCGGGAGGAGAATGAGCAGTTCTTC CASSPREENEQFF
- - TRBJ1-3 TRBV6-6 TGTGCCAGCGGTACGACAGCAGGAAACACCATATATTTT CASGTTAGNTIYF
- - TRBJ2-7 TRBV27 TGTGCCAGCAGTTTAAAGCTGCCTATCTACTACGAGCAGTACTTC CASSLKLPIYYEQYF
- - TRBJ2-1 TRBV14 TGTGCCAGCAGCCATACGGAGTTGGTCGACAATGAGCAGTTCTTC CASSHTELVDNEQFF
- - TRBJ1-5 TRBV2 TGTGCCAGCAGTGCATCGGGTGAGGGTCAGCCCCAGCATTTT CASSASGEGQPQHF
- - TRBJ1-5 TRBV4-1 TGCGCCAGCAGCCAAGGAGGGTACCAGCCCCAGCATTTT CASSQGGYQPQHF
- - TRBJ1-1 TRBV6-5 TGTGCCAGCAGCCAAGGACCCGAGAGGAATACTGAAGCTTTCTTT CASSQGPERNTEAFF
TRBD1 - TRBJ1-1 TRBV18 TGTGCCAGCTCACCCCGGCAGGGGGAAAACACTGAAGCTTTCTTT CASSPRQGENTEAFF
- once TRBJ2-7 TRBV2 TGTGCCAGCAGTGTTATTCGTGAGGGGTCGGAGCAGTACTTC CASSVIREGSEQYF
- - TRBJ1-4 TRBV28 TGTGCCAGCAGTTCCCAGAAAGGGTTATATAATGAAAAACTGTTTTTT CASSSQKGLYNEKLFF
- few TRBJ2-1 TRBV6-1 TGTGCCAGCATCCGGGGCGTAGCAGGATACAATGAGCAGTTCTTC CASIRGVAGYNEQFF
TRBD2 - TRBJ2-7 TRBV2 TGTGCCAGCCGGGTAATAGCGGGAGAAGAGGTCGAGCAGTACTTC CASRVIAGEEVEQYF
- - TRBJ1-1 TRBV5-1 TGCGCCAGCAGCTTCCTGACAGGGAACACTGAAGCTTTCTTT CASSFLTGNTEAFF
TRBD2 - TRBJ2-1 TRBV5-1 TGCGCCAGCAGCTTGAGCGGGACCCCGGATCAGGGTGAGCAGTTCTTC CASSLSGTPDQGEQFF
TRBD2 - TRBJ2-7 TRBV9 TGTGCCAGCAGCGCCGCAGGGCGGGAGCAGGCCGAGCAGTACTTC CASSAAGREQAEQYF
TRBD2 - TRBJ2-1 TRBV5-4 TGTGCCAGCAGCACTACTAGCGGAGAATACAATGAGCAGTTCTTC CASSTTSGEYNEQFF
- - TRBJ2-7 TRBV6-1 TGTGCCAGCAGTGGGCTTGACAGACGCTACGAGCAGTACTTC CASSGLDRRYEQYF
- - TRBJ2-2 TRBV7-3 TGTGCCAGCAGCTTAAGTCTTATCGGGGAGCTGTTTTTT CASSLSLIGELFF
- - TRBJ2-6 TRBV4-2 TGTGCCAGCAGCCAGAATCCTTATAGACGGGGCACTGGGGCCAACGTCCTGACTTTC CASSQNPYRRGTGANVLTF
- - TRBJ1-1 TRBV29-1 TGCAGCGTTGGCCCCACAGGGCCGAACACTGAAGCTTTCTTT CSVGPTGPNTEAFF
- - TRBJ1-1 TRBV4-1 TGCGCCAGCAGCCACGATTTACAAGTAAACACTGAAGCTTTCTTT CASSHDLQVNTEAFF
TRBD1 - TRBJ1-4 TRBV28 TGTGCCAGCAGCCGGGTGGGACAGGGGGGTGAAAAACTGTTTTTT CASSRVGQGGEKLFF
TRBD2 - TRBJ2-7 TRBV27 TGTGCCAGCAGCTTCCGGGGGGACGGCTCCTACGAGCAGTACTTC CASSFRGDGSYEQYF
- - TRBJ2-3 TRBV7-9 TGTGCCAGCAGCTTAAGGGGAGGCACAGATACGCAGTATTTT CASSLRGGTDTQYF
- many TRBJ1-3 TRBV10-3 TGTGCCATCAGTGACGGGGGGTCTGGAAACACCATATATTTT CAISDGGSGNTIYF
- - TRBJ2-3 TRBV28 TGTGCCAGCAGTTTAAGGGACCCAGGATCAGATACGCAGTATTTT CASSLRDPGSDTQYF
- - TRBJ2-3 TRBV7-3 TGTGCCAGCAGCCAAGCCGCAACTCCGTATTTT CASSQAATPYF
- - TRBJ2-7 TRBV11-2 TGTGCCAGCTCCCGGGGGCGCTACGAGCAGTACTTC CASSRGRYEQYF
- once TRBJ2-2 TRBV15 TGTGCCACCAGCAGAGGTCAGGGGAACACCGGGGAGCTGTTTTTT CATSRGQGNTGELFF
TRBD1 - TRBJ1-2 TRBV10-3 TGTGCCATCAGCGAAGCCGACAGGGTTTATGGCTACACCTTC CAISEADRVYGYTF
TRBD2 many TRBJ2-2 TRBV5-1 TGCGCCAGCAGCCAAGGATTAGCGGGCACCGGGGAGCTGTTTTTT CASSQGLAGTGELFF
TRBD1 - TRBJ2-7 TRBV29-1 TGCAGCGCCCGGACAGGGGGGGACTTGGTGCAGTACTTC CSARTGGDLVQYF
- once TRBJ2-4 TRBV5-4 TGTGCCAGCAGCTTGGGCGGACAGACGAGGGACATTCAGTACTTC CASSLGGQTRDIQYF
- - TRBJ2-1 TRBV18 TGTGCCAGCTCACCACAACACAATGAGCAGTTCTTC CASSPQHNEQFF
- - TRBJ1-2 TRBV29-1 TGCAGCGTTGGAAGCAGGGAAGGCTACACCTTC CSVGSREGYTF
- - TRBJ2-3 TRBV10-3 TGTGCCATCAGTGGGGCCGCAGAAGATACGCAGTATTTT CAISGAAEDTQYF
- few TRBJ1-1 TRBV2 TGTGCCAGCAAGTCGCGGTTCGACACTGAAGCTTTCTTT CASKSRFDTEAFF
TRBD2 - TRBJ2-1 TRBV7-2 TGTGCCAGCAGCTTAGTCGGCGGGAGGCAGTTCTTC CASSLVGGRQFF
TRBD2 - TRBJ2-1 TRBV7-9 TGTGCCAGCAGCACGGAATTAGCGGGAGTTAATTACAATGAGCAGTTCTTC CASSTELAGVNYNEQFF
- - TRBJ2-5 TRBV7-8 TGTGCCAGCAGCTCCAGCCCAAGGAGGGAGATGGAGACCCAGTACTTC CASSSSPRREMETQYF
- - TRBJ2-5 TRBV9 TGTGCCAGCGGCTCTTCTCAAGAGACCCAGTACTTC CASGSSQETQYF
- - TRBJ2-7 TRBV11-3 TGTGCCAGCAGCTTAGGTGGGCTAGCCGGCCACGAGCAGTACTTC CASSLGGLAGHEQYF
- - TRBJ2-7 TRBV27 TGTGCCAGCAGAAGTACAGGGCGATACGAGCAGTACTTC CASRSTGRYEQYF
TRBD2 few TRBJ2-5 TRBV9 TGTGCCAGCAGCGTAGGCACTAGCGGGCAAGAGACCCAGTACTTC CASSVGTSGQETQYF
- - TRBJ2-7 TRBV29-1 TGCAGCGTTGTGGTTAGCGGCTACGAGCAGTACTTC CSVVVSGYEQYF
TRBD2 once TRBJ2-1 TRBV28 TGTGCCAGCAGTTTACCCAGCGGGAGGGCCCTCAATGAGCAGTTCTTC CASSLPSGRALNEQFF
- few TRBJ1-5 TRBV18 TGTGCCAGCTCACCGACTTCTGACAGGTCAGTGCAGCCCCAGCATTTT CASSPTSDRSVQPQHF
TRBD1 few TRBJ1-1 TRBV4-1 TGCGCCAGCAGCCGGACCCCCGGGACAGGGGATGTAGCTTTCTTT CASSRTPGTGDVAFF
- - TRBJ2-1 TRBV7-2 TGTGCCAGCAGCTTAGGTAAGGGAGTACACAATGAGCAGTTCTTC CASSLGKGVHNEQFF
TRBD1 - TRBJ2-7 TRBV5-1 TGCGCCAGCAGCTTGAATATGGACAGGGCCCTCGGGGAGCAGTACTTC CASSLNMDRALGEQYF
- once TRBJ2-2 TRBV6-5 TGTGCCAGCAGTTACTCGATGTCCGGGGAGCTGTTTTTT CASSYSMSGELFF
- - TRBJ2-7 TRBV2 TGTGCCAGCAGCCGGATCAGGGGAACCTACGAGCAGTACTTC CASSRIRGTYEQYF
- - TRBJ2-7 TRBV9 TGTGCCAGCAGCGTAGGGAACTTTGTGGATCCCTACGAGCAGTACTTC CASSVGNFVDPYEQYF
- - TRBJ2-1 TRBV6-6 TGTGCCAGCAGTTACGCGGGATCCTACAATGAGCAGTTCTTC CASSYAGSYNEQFF